The rows below give T cell receptor beta chains drawn from one sample of a study of blood T cell repertoires in COVID-19. Generated by immunoSEQ multiplex PCR, the TCRdb table keeps only in-frame clones and is missing some. The sample carries tens of thousands of clones, more than 90% recorded once. The sample taken for sequencing was peripheral blood. The source is a middle-aged man with acute or convalescent COVID-19. The CDR3 runs from the conserved cysteine through the conserved F or W. D genes are given only for firm matches. Size tells how often a clone was seen (once, few, many) or the class of an expanded clone, and some rows leave it out.

cdr3_aa cdr3_nt v_call d_call clone_size j_call
CASSSAGQGANEKLFF TGTGCCAGCAGTTCCGCAGGACAGGGTGCTAATGAAAAACTGTTTTTT TRBV28 TRBD1 few TRBJ1-4
CASSPIQGAYEQYF TGTGCCAGCTCACCAATACAGGGGGCCTACGAGCAGTACTTC TRBV18 TRBD1 . TRBJ2-7
CASRDWGLADNEQFF TGTGCCAGTAGGGACTGGGGACTAGCGGACAATGAGCAGTTCTTC TRBV19 TRBD2 . TRBJ2-1
CASSWGQARSEKLFF TGTGCCAGCAGCTGGGGACAGGCTCGGAGTGAAAAACTGTTTTTT TRBV11-2 TRBD1 . TRBJ1-4
CASSSSGPGTSGGAWNEQFF TGTGCCAGCAGCTCTAGCGGCCCCGGGACTAGCGGGGGGGCCTGGAATGAGCAGTTCTTC TRBV7-7 TRBD2 . TRBJ2-1
CASSLGGTNQPQHF TGTGCCAGCAGTTTAGGAGGGACCAATCAGCCCCAGCATTTT TRBV28 . . TRBJ1-5
CASSFPTSGSFYEQYF TGTGCCAGCAGCTTCCCTACTAGCGGGAGTTTCTACGAGCAGTACTTC TRBV7-9 TRBD2 . TRBJ2-7
CASRPGTGGREAFF TGTGCCAGCAGGCCCGGGACAGGGGGCCGTGAAGCTTTCTTT TRBV27 TRBD1 . TRBJ1-1
CASAGTGEWEQYF TGCGCCAGCGCAGGGACAGGGGAATGGGAGCAGTACTTC TRBV10-1 TRBD1 . TRBJ2-7
CASSPGGSTPLHF TGTGCCAGCAGTCCGGGGGGTAGTACACCCCTCCACTTT TRBV27 . . TRBJ1-6
CASSSPALRGHNEQFF TGTGCCAGCAGCTCCCCCGCCCTCAGGGGACACAATGAGCAGTTCTTC TRBV6-2/TRBV6-3 . few TRBJ2-1
CSVVDTWKDTQYF TGCAGCGTTGTGGACACCTGGAAGGATACGCAGTATTTT TRBV29-1 . few TRBJ2-3
CASSLVMGQPNTEAFF TGTGCCAGCAGCTTAGTCATGGGACAGCCGAACACTGAAGCTTTCTTT TRBV11-2 TRBD1 . TRBJ1-1
CASSPPSSFSYNEQFF TGTGCCAGCTCACCACCGTCGAGTTTCTCCTACAATGAGCAGTTCTTC TRBV18 . . TRBJ2-1
CASSPGQGWDTEAFF TGTGCCAGCTCACCAGGACAGGGGTGGGACACTGAAGCTTTCTTT TRBV18 TRBD1 . TRBJ1-1
CASSRSGTGSTGELFF TGTGCCAGCAGTCGGTCCGGGACAGGGTCCACCGGGGAGCTGTTTTTT TRBV28 TRBD1 . TRBJ2-2
CASSRAGPSYNEQFF TGTGCCAGCAGCCGAGCGGGGCCGTCCTACAATGAGCAGTTCTTC TRBV11-2 TRBD2 . TRBJ2-1
CASTSSGRAGELFF TGTGCCAGCACTTCTAGCGGGAGAGCCGGGGAGCTGTTTTTT TRBV3-1/TRBV3-2 TRBD2 . TRBJ2-2
CASSESQGVSYEQYF TGTGCCAGCAGTGAATCCCAGGGGGTGTCCTACGAGCAGTACTTC TRBV6-1 TRBD1 . TRBJ2-7
CASSLAAGQGFSGNTIYF TGTGCCAGCAGCTTGGCAGCCGGACAGGGGTTCTCTGGAAACACCATATATTTT TRBV5-5 TRBD1 . TRBJ1-3
CASRGGGGQETQYF TGTGCCAGCCGTGGGGGAGGGGGGCAAGAGACCCAGTACTTC TRBV6-6 . . TRBJ2-5
CASIQGNTGELFF TGTGCCAGCATCCAGGGGAACACCGGGGAGCTGTTTTTT TRBV5-6 . . TRBJ2-2
CASSQVTGYPLHF TGCGCCAGCAGCCAAGTTACAGGGTATCCCCTCCACTTT TRBV4-1 . few TRBJ1-6
CASSLSRRSYNEQFF TGTGCCAGCAGTTTATCCCGGAGGTCCTACAATGAGCAGTTCTTC TRBV28 . once TRBJ2-1
CASSLGRGETQYF TGTGCCAGCAGTTTAGGGCGGGGAGAGACCCAGTACTTC TRBV27 . . TRBJ2-5
CASSLWDSPNEKLFF TGTGCCAGCAGTCTATGGGACAGCCCAAATGAAAAACTGTTTTTT TRBV6-5 TRBD1 . TRBJ1-4